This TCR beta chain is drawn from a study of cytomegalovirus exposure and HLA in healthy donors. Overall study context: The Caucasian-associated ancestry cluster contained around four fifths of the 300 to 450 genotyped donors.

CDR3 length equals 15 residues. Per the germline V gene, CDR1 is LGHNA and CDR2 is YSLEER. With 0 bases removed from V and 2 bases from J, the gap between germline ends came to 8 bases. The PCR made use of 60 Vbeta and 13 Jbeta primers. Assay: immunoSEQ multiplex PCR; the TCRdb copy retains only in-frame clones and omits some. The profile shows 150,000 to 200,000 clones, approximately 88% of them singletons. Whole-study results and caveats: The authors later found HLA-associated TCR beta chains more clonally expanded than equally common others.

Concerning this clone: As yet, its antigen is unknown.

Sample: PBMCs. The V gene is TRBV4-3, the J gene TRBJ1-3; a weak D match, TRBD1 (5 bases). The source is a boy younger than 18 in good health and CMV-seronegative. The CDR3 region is CASSQDWGTGNTIYF. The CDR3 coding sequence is TGCGCCAGCAGCCAAGATTGGGGCACTGGAAACACCATATATTTT.